The 23 T cell receptor beta chains given below trace back to one sample, sequenced in a study of shared clonotypes between healthy human individuals. Some clones are missing from TCRdb's copy, which holds only in-frame ones; the method was immunoSEQ multiplex PCR. The sample lists roughly 2.2 million clones; 80% to 95% were seen once. The sequencing input was naive CD4+ T cells from PBMCs. Indicated subset: CD45RA+ positively selected. The receptors derive from a man younger than 35 in good health. Some clones in this sample may be carry-over from other donors' samples.

This rearrangement joins TRBV6-1 to TRBJ2-7, with D perhaps TRBD2 (7 bases). The germline V and J ends were trimmed by 8 bases and 2 bases, with 16 bases remaining between them. CDR3 length equals 14 residues. CDR1 is MNHNS and CDR2 is SASEGT in the germline V gene. The CDR3 is CASGGASHTYEQYF. For the CDR3, the DNA is TGTGCCAGCGGGGGGGCTAGCCACACCTACGAGCAGTACTTC.

Concerning this clone: The same CDR3 can be traced to other DNA sequences in this sample. This chain links TRBV28 with TRBJ1-3; D is perhaps TRBD1 (5 bases). Per the germline V gene, CDR1 is MDHEN and CDR2 is SYDVKM. With 0 bases removed from V and 4 bases from J, the gap between germline ends came to 13 bases. This CDR3 is 16 amino acids long. CDR3 sequence: CASSLWRGLGGNTIYF. The CDR3 coding sequence is TGTGCCAGCAGTTTATGGAGGGGCCTAGGGGGAAACACCATATATTTT.

V gene TRBV18 combines with J gene TRBJ1-4; D uncertain. V gave up 3 bases and J gave up 6 bases, with 11 bases separating them. CDR1 and CDR2 (germline): KGHSH, LQKENI. The CDR3 runs 14 residues. In DNA, the CDR3 is TGTGCCAGCTCACCGGAATTGGCTGATGAAAAACTGTTTTTT. This encodes CASSPELADEKLFF. The full variable domain, its missing parts supplied by reference TRBV18 and TRBJ1-4, is NAGVMQNPRHLVRRRGQEARLRCSPMKGHSHVYWYRQLPEEGLKFMVYLQKENIIDESGMPKERFSAEFPKEGPSILRIQQVVRGDSAAYFCASSPELADEKLFFGSGTQLSVL.

This chain joins TRBV6-6 and TRBJ2-2; tentative D call: TRBD2 (6 bases). Trimming shortened V by 6 bases and J by 1 base, and 15 bases separated the two germline ends. CDR1 is MNHNY, CDR2 SVGAGI, per germline (reference sequence). CDR3 size: 16 residues. CDR3 bases: TGTGCCAGCAGCTCAGGTGTGGGGGGGAACACCGGGGAGCTGTTTTTT. This codes for CASSSGVGGNTGELFF.

The chain recombines TRBV6-1 with TRBJ1-5; no reliable D call. V shed 3 bases and J shed 7 bases, with 7 bases lying between them. This CDR3 has 12 residues. Germline CDR1 is MNHNS and CDR2 is SASEGT. CDR3 amino acids: CASSDGRQPQHF. The DNA of the CDR3 is TGTGCCAGCAGTGACGGGCGCCAGCCCCAGCATTTT.

The chain is built from TRBV11-3 and TRBJ2-2, with 8 bases matching TRBD1. Per germline, CDR1 SGHNT and CDR2 YENEEA. The CDR3 extends over 14 amino acids. The trim removed 6 bases at V and 4 bases at J, leaving 4 bases unmatched. Here the CDR3 reads CASSGQGTTGELFF. The DNA of the CDR3 is TGTGCCAGCAGTGGACAGGGTACCACCGGGGAGCTGTTTTTT.

The chain is built from TRBV9 and TRBJ1-5; D unresolved. V lost 3 bases and J 2 bases, leaving 12 bases between the germline ends. Germline loops: CDR1 SGDLS, CDR2 YYNGEE. The CDR3 is 15 amino acids. CDR3 loop: CASSADPVGNQPQHF. The DNA for the CDR3 is TGTGCCAGCAGCGCCGACCCGGTGGGCAATCAGCCCCAGCATTTT.

The genes are TRBV29-1 and TRBJ2-5; D unresolved. Near its end, the DNA agrees better with TRBJ2-7, so the J call may be wrong. The CDR3 extends over 12 amino acids. Germline V gene data show CDR1 as SQVTM and CDR2 as ANQGSEA. CDR3 coding DNA: TGCAGCGTTGGTAATGTCTGGTCCGAGCAGTACTTC. This sequence encodes CSVGNVWSEQYF.

The V and J genes are TRBV6-1 and TRBJ1-2; no firm D call. Trimming cost V 0 bases and J 3 bases, with 11 bases left between them. Germline V gene sequence: CDR1 MNHNS, CDR2 SASEGT. CDR3 length: 15 residues. CDR3 protein: CASSEAVRADYGYTF. The CDR3 bases are TGTGCCAGCAGTGAAGCAGTTAGGGCTGACTATGGCTACACCTTC.

The chain is built from TRBV7-2 and TRBJ2-5; perhaps TRBD1 as D (6 bases). Germline values: CDR1 SGHTA, CDR2 FQGNSA. The length of the CDR3 is 15 residues. V was clipped by 2 bases and J by 5 bases, with 15 bases between them. CDR3 sequence reads: CASSLPGRGWETQYF. For the CDR3, the DNA is TGTGCCAGCAGCTTACCGGGAAGGGGGTGGGAGACCCAGTACTTC.

V usage is TRBV28 and J usage is TRBJ1-2; D is uncertain. Germline CDR1 is MDHEN and CDR2 is SYDVKM. With 6 bases removed from V and 8 bases from J, the gap between germline ends came to 19 bases. CDR3 length equals 14 residues. CDR3 nucleotide sequence: TGTGCCAGCAGCCTCAGCAGTCTAGCCGGGGGCTACACCTTC. Translation gives CASSLSSLAGGYTF.

The chain has TRBV5-4 and TRBJ1-2; 11 positions match TRBD1. The CDR3 has 15 residues. Germline CDR1 and CDR2: SGHNT and YYREEE (reference sequence). Trimming cost V 3 bases and J 2 bases; bases outside gene matches: 3. The CDR3 protein is CASSSGDRGNYGYTF. CDR3 sequence (DNA): TGTGCCAGCAGCTCGGGGGACAGGGGGAACTATGGCTACACCTTC. Together with reference TRBV5-4 and TRBJ1-2, the CDR3 gives the full variable domain: ETGVTQSPTHLIKTRGQQVTLRCSSQSGHNTVSWYQQALGQGPQFIFQYYREEENGRGNFPPRFSGLQFPNYSSELNVNALELDDSALYLCASSSGDRGNYGYTFGSGTRLTVV.

In nucleotides, the CDR3 is TGTGCCAGCAGCTCCCTAGGGACAGGGGGCGCCTATGGCTACACCTTC. This sequence encodes CASSSLGTGGAYGYTF. This rearrangement joins TRBV7-2 to TRBJ1-2; 12 bases match TRBD1. The germline V gene has CDR1 SGHTA and CDR2 FQGNSA. The length of the CDR3 is 16 residues. Germline trimming cut 4 bases from V and 4 bases from J; bases unmatched to any gene: 7.

The CDR3 DNA sequence: TGTGCCAGCAGCACCCGACAGGGGCTCTACAATGAGCAGTTCTTC. Protein sequence: CASSTRQGLYNEQFF. This chain connects TRBV9 to TRBJ2-1; 8 bases fit TRBD1. CDR3 length equals 15 residues. V trimming: 4 bases; J trimming: 3 bases; junction bases outside the gene matches: 6. Germline CDR1 reads SGDLS; CDR2 reads YYNGEE.

The chain carries TRBV25-1 and TRBJ1-2, with 9 nucleotides matching TRBD1. There are 14 residues in the CDR3. CDR1 MGHDK and CDR2 SYGVNS come from the germline V gene. After removal of 3 bases from V and 8 bases from J, the junction contained 7 bases not matched to a gene. As DNA, the CDR3 is TGTGCCAGCAGTGAGGGGGGGACAGGGCGCGGCTACACCTTC. It encodes CASSEGGTGRGYTF.

The chain has TRBV11-3 and TRBJ2-3; no clear D. Trimming left V 1 base short and J 5 bases short, with 16 bases between. Germline V gene sequence: CDR1 SGHNT, CDR2 YENEEA. The CDR3 extends over 16 amino acids. The CDR3 nucleotides are TGTGCCAGCAGCTTAGGCCTCACGTCGGCCGTAGATACGCAGTATTTT. This encodes CASSLGLTSAVDTQYF.

The chain joins TRBV6-5 to TRBJ2-5; 8 bases are a match to TRBD1. CDR3 length: 15 amino acids. Germline V gene sequence: CDR1 MNHEY, CDR2 SVGAGI. Trimming removed 2 bases from V and 4 bases from J; junction bases left unmatched: 6. This chain's CDR3 is CASSYTGGRRETQYF. The CDR3 DNA reads as TGTGCCAGCAGTTACACAGGGGGTAGGCGAGAGACCCAGTACTTC.

V and J are TRBV10-3 and TRBJ2-3, with TRBD2 matching over 13 bases. Germline assignment: CDR1 ENHRY and CDR2 SYGVKD. The CDR3 runs 17 residues. With V trimmed by 6 bases and J by 0 bases, 6 bases remained unmatched. The CDR3: CAISGTSGKSSTDTQYF. The CDR3 coding sequence is TGTGCCATCAGCGGGACTAGCGGGAAATCTAGCACAGATACGCAGTATTTT.

This CDR3 reads CASTPGGRVYEQYF. The CDR3 DNA reads TGTGCCAGCACCCCAGGGGGGAGGGTGTACGAGCAGTACTTC. The chain has TRBV6-6 and TRBJ2-5; D is possibly TRBD1 or TRBD2 (7 bases each). TRBJ2-7 explains the end of the DNA better; the J call may be wrong. CDR1 is MNHNY, CDR2 SVGAGI, per germline (reference sequence). This CDR3 spans 14 amino acids.

The rearrangement uses TRBV28 and TRBJ1-2; unclear D gene. The length of the CDR3 is 14 residues. CDR1 and CDR2 (germline): MDHEN, SYDVKM. V lost 7 bases and J lost 5, with 17 bases in between. The CDR3 nucleotides are TGTGCCAGCACCCCGGGCCATGAACGGTATGGCTACACCTTC. Protein product: CASTPGHERYGYTF.

This clone was recorded once. The genes are TRBV10-2 and TRBJ1-5; D is ambiguous. This CDR3 spans 14 amino acids. Trimming took off 2 bases at V and 1 base at J, with 6 bases between the two ends. CDR1 is WSHSY, CDR2 SAAADI, per germline. The CDR3 sequence is CASSETTSNQPQHF. The CDR3 DNA sequence: TGCGCCAGCAGTGAGACGACAAGCAATCAGCCCCAGCATTTT.

This clone was seen once. The J gene is TRBJ1-2, the V gene TRBV7-2; D is uncertain. Germline lookup yields CDR1 SGHTA and CDR2 FQGNSA. CDR3 length: 15 amino acids. Trimming took 1 base from V and 0 from J, leaving 9 bases between them. The CDR3 spells CASSLGTPSNYGYTF. CDR3 bases: TGTGCCAGCAGCTTAGGAACTCCCTCTAACTATGGCTACACCTTC.

In regard to this clone: Additional DNA sequences in this sample encode the identical CDR3. The chain couples TRBV28 to TRBJ2-7; 8 nucleotides line up with TRBD1. Germline assignment: CDR1 MDHEN and CDR2 SYDVKM. This CDR3 comprises 15 residues. Trimming took 5 bases from V and 0 from J; bases not matched to a gene: 6. The CDR3 DNA follows: TGTGCCAGCAGTGAAACCGGGACAGGCTCCTACGAGCAGTACTTC. This translates into CASSETGTGSYEQYF.